This T cell receptor (beta chain) was identified during a study of blood T cell repertoires in COVID-19. The CDR3 covers 14 residues. In germline, CDR1 is SEHNR, CDR2 FQNEAQ (reference sequence). V was clipped by 10 bases and J by 6 bases; unmatched bases: 10. Generated by immunoSEQ multiplex PCR, the TCRdb table keeps only in-frame clones and is missing some. There are roughly 250,000 clones in the sample; 84% occur only once, and roughly 14% lies in the top ten. Patients in Seattle were enrolled during active infection, then followed longitudinally. The receptor was isolated from a person aged 65 to 79 with COVID-19, enrolled during active disease. The rearrangement joins TRBV7-9 to TRBJ2-1, with 9 nucleotides matching TRBD2. The material sequenced was peripheral blood. CDR3 region: CATLGRGGPNEQFF. CDR3 nucleotides: TGTGCCACCCTGGGGCGGGGGGGCCCCAATGAGCAGTTCTTC.